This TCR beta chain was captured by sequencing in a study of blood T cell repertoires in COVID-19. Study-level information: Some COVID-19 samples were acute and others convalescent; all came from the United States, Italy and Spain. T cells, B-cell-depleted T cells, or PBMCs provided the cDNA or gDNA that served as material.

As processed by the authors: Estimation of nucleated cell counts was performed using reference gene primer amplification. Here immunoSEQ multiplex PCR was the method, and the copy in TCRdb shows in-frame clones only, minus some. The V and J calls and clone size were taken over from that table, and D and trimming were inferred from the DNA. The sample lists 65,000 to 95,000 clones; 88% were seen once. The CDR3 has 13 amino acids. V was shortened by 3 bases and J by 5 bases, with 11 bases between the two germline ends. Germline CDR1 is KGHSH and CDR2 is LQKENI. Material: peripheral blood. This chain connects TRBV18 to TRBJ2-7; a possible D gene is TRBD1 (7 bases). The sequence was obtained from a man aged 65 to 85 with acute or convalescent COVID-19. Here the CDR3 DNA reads TGTGCCAGCTCACCGCAGGGGGGAGACGAGCAGTACTTC. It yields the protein CASSPQGGDEQYF.